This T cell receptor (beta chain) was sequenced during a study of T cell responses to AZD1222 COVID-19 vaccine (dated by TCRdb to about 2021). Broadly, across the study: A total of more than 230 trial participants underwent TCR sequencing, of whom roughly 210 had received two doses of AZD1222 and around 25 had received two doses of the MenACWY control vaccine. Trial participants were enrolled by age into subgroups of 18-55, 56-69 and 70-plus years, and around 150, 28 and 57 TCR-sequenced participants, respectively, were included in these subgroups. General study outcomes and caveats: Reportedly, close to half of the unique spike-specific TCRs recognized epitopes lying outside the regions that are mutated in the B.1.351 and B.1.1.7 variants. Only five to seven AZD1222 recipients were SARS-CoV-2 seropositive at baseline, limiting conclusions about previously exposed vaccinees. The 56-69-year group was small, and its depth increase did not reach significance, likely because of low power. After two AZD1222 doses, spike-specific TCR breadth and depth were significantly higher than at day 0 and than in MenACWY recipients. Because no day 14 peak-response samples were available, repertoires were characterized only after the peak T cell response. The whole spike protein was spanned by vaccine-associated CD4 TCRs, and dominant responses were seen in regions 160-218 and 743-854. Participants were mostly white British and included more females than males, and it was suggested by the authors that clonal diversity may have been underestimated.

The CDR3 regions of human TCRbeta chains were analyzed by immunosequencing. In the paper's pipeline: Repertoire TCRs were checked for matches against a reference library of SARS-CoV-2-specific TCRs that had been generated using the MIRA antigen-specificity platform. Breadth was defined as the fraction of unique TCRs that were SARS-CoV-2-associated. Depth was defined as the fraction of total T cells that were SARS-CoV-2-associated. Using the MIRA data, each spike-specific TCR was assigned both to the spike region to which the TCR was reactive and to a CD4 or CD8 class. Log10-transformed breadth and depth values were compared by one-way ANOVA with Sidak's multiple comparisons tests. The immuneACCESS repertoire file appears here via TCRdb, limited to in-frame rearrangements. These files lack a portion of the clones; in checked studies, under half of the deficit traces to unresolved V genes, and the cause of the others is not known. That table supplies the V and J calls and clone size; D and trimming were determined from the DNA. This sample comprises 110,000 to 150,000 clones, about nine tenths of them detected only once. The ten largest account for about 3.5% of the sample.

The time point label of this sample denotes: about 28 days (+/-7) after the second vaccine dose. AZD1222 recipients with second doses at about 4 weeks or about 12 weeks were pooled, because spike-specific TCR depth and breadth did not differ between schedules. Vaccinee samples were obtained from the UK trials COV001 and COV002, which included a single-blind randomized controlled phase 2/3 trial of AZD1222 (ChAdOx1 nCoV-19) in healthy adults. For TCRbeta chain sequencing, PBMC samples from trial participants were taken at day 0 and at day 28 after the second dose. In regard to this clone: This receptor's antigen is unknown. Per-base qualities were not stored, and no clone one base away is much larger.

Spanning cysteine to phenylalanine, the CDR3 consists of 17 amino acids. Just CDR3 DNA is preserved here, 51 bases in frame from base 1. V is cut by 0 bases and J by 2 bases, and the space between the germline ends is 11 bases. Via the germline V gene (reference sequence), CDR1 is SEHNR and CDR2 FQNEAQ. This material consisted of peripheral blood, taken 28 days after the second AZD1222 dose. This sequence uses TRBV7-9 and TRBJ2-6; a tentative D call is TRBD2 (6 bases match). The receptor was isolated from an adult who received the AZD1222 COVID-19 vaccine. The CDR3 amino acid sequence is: CASSLARGGPGANVLTF. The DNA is TGTGCCAGCAGCTTAGCGCGTGGAGGGCCTGGGGCCAACGTCCTGACTTTC.